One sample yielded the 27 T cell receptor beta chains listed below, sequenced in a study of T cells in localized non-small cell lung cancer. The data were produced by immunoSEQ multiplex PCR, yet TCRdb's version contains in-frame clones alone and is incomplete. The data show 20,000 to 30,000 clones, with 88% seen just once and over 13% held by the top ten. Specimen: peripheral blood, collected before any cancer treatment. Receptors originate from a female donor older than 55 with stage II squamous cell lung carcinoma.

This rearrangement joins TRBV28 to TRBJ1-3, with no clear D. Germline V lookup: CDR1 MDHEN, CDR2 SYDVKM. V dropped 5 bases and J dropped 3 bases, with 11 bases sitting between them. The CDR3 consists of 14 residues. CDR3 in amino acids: CASSQTAGGNTIYF. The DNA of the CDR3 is TGTGCCAGCAGTCAAACCGCCGGTGGAAACACCATATATTTT.

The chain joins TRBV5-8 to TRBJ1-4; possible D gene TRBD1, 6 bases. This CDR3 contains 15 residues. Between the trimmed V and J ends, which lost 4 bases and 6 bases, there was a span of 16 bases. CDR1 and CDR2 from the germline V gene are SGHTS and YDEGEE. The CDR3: CASSTGQRTDEKLFF. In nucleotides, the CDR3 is TGTGCCAGCAGCACCGGACAGAGAACAGATGAAAAACTGTTTTTT.

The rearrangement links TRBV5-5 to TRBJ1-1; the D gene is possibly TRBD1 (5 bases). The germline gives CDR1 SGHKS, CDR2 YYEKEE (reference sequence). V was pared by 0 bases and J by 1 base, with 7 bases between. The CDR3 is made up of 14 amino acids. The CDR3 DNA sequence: TGTGCCAGCAGCTTGGAGGGGCAGAACACTGAAGCTTTCTTT. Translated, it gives CASSLEGQNTEAFF. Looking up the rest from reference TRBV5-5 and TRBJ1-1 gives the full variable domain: DAGVTQSPTHLIKTRGQQVTLRCSPISGHKSVSWYQQVLGQGPQFIFQYYEKEERGRGNFPDRFSARQFPNYSSELNVNALLLGDSALYLCASSLEGQNTEAFFGQGTRLTVV.

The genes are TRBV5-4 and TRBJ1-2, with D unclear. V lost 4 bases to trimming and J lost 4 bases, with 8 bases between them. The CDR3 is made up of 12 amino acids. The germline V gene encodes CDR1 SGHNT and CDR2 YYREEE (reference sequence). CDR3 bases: TGTGCCAGCAGCCAAGACGCCTATGGCTACACCTTC. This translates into CASSQDAYGYTF. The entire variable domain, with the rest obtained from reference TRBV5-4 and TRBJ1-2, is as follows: ETGVTQSPTHLIKTRGQQVTLRCSSQSGHNTVSWYQQALGQGPQFIFQYYREEENGRGNFPPRFSGLQFPNYSSELNVNALELDDSALYLCASSQDAYGYTFGSGTRLTVV.

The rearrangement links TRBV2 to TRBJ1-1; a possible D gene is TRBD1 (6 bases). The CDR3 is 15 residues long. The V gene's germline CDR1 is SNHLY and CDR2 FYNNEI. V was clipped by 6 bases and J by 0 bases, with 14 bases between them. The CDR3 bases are TGTGCCAGCAGCCCCCTGGGGGCGATGAACACTGAAGCTTTCTTT. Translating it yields CASSPLGAMNTEAFF.

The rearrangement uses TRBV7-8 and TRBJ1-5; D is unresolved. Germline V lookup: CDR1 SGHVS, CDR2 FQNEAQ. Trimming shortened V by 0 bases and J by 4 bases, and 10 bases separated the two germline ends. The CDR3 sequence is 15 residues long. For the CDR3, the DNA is TGTGCCAGCAGCTTAGCGCCGACATTAAATCAGCCCCAGCATTTT. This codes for CASSLAPTLNQPQHF.

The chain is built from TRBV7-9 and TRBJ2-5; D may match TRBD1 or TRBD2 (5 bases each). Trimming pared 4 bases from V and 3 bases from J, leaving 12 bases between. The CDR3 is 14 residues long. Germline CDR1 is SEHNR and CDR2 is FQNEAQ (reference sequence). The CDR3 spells CASSYRDLKETQYF. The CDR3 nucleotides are TGTGCCAGCAGCTACCGGGACCTCAAAGAGACCCAGTACTTC. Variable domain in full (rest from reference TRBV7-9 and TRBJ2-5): DTGVSQNPRHKITKRGQNVTFRCDPISEHNRLYWYRQTLGQGPEFLTYFQNEAQLEKSRLLSDRFSAERPKGSFSTLEIQRTEQGDSAMYLCASSYRDLKETQYFGPGTRLLVL.

The CDR3 coding sequence is TGTGCCAGCAGCTTAGAAGGTGTGGGAAACACCATATATTTT. It specifies CASSLEGVGNTIYF. This chain joins TRBV7-3 and TRBJ1-3, with no clear D. V lost 2 bases, J lost 4 bases, and 9 bases lay in between. Germline CDR1 SGHTA, CDR2 FQGTGA. The CDR3 covers 14 residues. Full variable domain (rest looked up from reference TRBV7-3 and TRBJ1-3): GAGVSQTPSNKVTEKGKYVELRCDPISGHTALYWYRQSLGQGPEFLIYFQGTGAADDSGLPNDRFFAVRPEGSVSTLKIQRTERGDSAVYLCASSLEGVGNTIYFGEGSWLTVV.

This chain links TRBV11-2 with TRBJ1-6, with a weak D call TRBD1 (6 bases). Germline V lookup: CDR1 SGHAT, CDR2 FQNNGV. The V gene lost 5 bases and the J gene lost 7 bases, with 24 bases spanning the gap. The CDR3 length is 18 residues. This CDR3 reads CASSRTTRGGASNSPLHF. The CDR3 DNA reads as TGTGCCAGCAGCCGAACTACTAGGGGGGGTGCCTCGAATTCACCCCTCCACTTT.

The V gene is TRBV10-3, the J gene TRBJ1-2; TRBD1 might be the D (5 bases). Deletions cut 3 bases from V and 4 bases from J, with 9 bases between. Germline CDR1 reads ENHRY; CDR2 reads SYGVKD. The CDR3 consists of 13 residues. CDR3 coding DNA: TGTGCCATCAGTGAAGAGACAGTCTATGGCTACACCTTC. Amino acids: CAISEETVYGYTF.

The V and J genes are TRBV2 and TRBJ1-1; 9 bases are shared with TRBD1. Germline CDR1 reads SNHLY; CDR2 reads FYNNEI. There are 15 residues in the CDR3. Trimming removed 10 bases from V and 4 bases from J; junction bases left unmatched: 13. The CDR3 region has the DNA TGTGCCACTTTTCTCGGACAGGGGAGTACCACTGAAGCTTTCTTT. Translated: CATFLGQGSTTEAFF.

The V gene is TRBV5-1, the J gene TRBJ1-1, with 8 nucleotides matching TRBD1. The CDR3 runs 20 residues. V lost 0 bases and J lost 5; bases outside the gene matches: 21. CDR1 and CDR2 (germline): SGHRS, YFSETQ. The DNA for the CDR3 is TGCGCCAGCAGCTTGGAACCCCACCTGGACAGGGCGGGAGAACGGACTGAAGCTTTCTTT. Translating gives CASSLEPHLDRAGERTEAFF.

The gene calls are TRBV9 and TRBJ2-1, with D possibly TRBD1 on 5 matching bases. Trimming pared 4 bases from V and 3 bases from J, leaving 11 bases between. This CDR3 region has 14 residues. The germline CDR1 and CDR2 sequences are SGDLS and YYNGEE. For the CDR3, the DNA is TGTGCCAGCAGCTCCCGACAGAACTACAATGAGCAGTTCTTC. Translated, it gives CASSSRQNYNEQFF.

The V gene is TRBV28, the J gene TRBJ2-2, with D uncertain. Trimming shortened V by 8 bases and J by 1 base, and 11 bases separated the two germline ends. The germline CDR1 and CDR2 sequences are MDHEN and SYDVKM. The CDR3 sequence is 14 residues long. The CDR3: CASLSQGNTGELFF. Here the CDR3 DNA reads TGTGCCAGCCTCTCTCAAGGGAACACCGGGGAGCTGTTTTTT.

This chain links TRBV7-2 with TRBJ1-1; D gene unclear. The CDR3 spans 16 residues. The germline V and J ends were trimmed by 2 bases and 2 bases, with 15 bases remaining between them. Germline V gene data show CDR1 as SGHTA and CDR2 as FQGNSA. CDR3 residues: CASSLSYTAFNTEAFF. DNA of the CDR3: TGTGCCAGCAGCTTATCTTACACAGCGTTTAACACTGAAGCTTTCTTT.

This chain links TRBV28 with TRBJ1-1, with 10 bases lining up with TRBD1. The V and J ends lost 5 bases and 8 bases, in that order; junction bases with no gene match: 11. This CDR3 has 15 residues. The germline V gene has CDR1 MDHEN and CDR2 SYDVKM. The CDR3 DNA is TGTGCCAGCAGTCCCACCAGACAGGGGGCCCGAGAAGCTTTCTTT. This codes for CASSPTRQGAREAFF.

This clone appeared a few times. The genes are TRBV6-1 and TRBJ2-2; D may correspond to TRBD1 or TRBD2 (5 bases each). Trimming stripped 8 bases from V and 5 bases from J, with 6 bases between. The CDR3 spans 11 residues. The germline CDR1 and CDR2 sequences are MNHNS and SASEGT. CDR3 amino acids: CASEGTGELFF. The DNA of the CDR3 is TGTGCCAGCGAGGGGACCGGGGAGCTGTTTTTT.

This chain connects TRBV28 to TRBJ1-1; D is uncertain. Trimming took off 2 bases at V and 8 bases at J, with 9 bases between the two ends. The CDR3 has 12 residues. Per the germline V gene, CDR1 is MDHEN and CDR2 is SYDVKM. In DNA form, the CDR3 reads TGTGCCAGCAGTTTACAAGGGTCAGAAGCTTTCTTT. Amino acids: CASSLQGSEAFF.

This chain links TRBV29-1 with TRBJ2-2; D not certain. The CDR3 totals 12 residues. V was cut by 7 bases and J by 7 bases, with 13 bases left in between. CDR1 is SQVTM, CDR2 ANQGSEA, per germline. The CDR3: CSGQTVGGELFF. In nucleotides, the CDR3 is TGCAGCGGCCAAACTGTCGGCGGGGAGCTGTTTTTT.

The CDR3 nucleotides are TGTGCCAGCAGTTTAGTTCCATGGAGCCAGCCCCAGCATTTT. Encoded protein: CASSLVPWSQPQHF. The rearrangement joins TRBV28 to TRBJ1-5; D not resolved. V was shortened by 2 bases and J by 7 bases, with 12 bases between the two germline ends. This CDR3 is 14 amino acids long. Germline V gene data show CDR1 as MDHEN and CDR2 as SYDVKM. The whole variable domain, filled in from reference TRBV28 and TRBJ1-5, reads DVKVTQSSRYLVKRTGEKVFLECVQDMDHENMFWYRQDPGLGLRLIYFSYDVKMKEKGDIPEGYSVSREKKERFSLILESASTNQTSMYLCASSLVPWSQPQHFGDGTRLSIL.

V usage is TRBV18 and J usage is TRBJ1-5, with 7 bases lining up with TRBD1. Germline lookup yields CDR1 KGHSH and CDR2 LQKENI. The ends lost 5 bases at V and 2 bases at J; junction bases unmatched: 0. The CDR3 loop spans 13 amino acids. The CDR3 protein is CASSGQGNQPQHF. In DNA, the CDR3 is TGTGCCAGCTCAGGACAGGGCAATCAGCCCCAGCATTTT.

The CDR3 DNA reads as TGTGCCAGCAGCTTAGCGGGACCTGGAAACACCATATATTTT. Protein sequence: CASSLAGPGNTIYF. J is TRBJ1-3 and V is TRBV11-2; D might be TRBD1 (5 bases). CDR1 is SGHAT and CDR2 is FQNNGV in the germline V gene. The CDR3 contains 14 residues. V was cut by 1 base and J by 2 bases, with 6 bases left in between.

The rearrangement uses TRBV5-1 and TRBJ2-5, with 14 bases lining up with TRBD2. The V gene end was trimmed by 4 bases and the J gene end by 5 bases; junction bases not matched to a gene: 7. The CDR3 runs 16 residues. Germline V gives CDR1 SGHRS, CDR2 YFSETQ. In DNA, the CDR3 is TGCGCCAGCAGCGAGGGACTAGCGGGAGCGTGGGAGACCCAGTACTTC. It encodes CASSEGLAGAWETQYF.

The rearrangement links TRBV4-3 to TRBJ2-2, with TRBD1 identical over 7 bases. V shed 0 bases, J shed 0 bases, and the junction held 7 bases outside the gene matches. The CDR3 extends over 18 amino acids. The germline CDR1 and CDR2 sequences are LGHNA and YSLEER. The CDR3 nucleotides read TGCGCCAGCAGCCAAGAAACCCCCGGGACAGCGAACACCGGGGAGCTGTTTTTT. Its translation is CASSQETPGTANTGELFF.

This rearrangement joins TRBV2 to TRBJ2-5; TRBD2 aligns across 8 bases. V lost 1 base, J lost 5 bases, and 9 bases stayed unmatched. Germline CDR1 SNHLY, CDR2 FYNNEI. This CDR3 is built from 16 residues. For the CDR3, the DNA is TGTGCCAGCAGTGAAGGGGGCCAGCGGGGGATCGAGACCCAGTACTTC. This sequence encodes CASSEGGQRGIETQYF.

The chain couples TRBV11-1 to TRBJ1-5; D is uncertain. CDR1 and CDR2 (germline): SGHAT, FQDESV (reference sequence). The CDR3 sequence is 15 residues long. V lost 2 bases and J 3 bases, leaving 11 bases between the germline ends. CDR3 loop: CASSLPPEPNQPQHF. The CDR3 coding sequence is TGTGCCAGCAGCTTACCTCCAGAACCCAATCAGCCCCAGCATTTT.

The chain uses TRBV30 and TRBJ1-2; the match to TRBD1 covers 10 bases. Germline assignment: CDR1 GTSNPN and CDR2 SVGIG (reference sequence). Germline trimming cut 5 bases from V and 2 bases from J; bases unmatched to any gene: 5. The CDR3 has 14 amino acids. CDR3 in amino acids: CAWSRDRGNYGYTF. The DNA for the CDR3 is TGTGCCTGGTCCCGGGACAGGGGCAACTATGGCTACACCTTC.